This TCR beta chain comes out of a study of shared clonotypes between healthy human individuals. Study background: Three men and a couple of women, aged 18 to 49, were donors.

Naive CD8 cells lacked CD45RO, underwent positive selection for CCR7 and left out terminally differentiated effector memory CD45RA+ cells. The study, taken as a whole, reports: Naive subsets, compared against memory subsets, generally had larger estimated richness values. Measured sharing among donors was expected to vary with sequencing depth.

The CDR3 sequence is 15 residues long. The ends lost 0 bases at V and 0 bases at J; junction bases unmatched: 3. Germline values: CDR1 GTSNPN, CDR2 SVGIG (reference sequence). Clones were read by immunoSEQ multiplex PCR, and TCRdb kept only the in-frame ones, dropping some. The top ten clones hold 1% to 1.3% of a sample with millions of clones, approximately 95% of them seen once. Remarks on this clone: Its antigen remains unknown.

This receptor was identified in a man aged 18 to 30 in good health. This chain connects TRBV30 to TRBJ1-1; 8 positions match TRBD1. Sequenced sample: naive CD8+ T cells sorted from blood. The CDR3: CAWSVDRAVNTEAFF. In nucleotides, the CDR3 is TGTGCCTGGAGTGTGGACAGGGCGGTGAACACTGAAGCTTTCTTT.